The clone carrying this T cell receptor (beta chain) was seen many times. CDR1 SNHLY and CDR2 FYNNEI come from the germline V gene. The CDR3 has 15 amino acids. Trimming shortened V by 2 bases and J by 3 bases, and 11 bases separated the two germline ends. The data belong to a study of T cells in Graves' hyperthyroidism and ophthalmopathy. Regions amplified from RNA transcripts were the TCR beta CDR3 regions. HTBI primers drove first-round RT-PCR of the TCR CDR3. Using its own MiXCR run on the multiplex PCR reads, TCRdb lists one record per CDR3 protein. The data contain 300,000 to 400,000 distinct CDR3 sequences, 21% of them seen just once; the ten biggest clones take up about 50%.

The rearrangement joins TRBV2 to TRBJ1-5; TRBD1 is a possible D gene (5 bases). The sequence derives from a woman in her forties or fifties with Graves' hyperthyroidism. The sample taken for sequencing was blood. The chain's CDR3 is CASSERSGNNQPQHF. DNA for the CDR3: TGTGCCAGCAGTGAACGATCAGGGAACAATCAGCCCCAGCATTTT.